The source of this TCR beta chain is a study of blood T cells in healthy people across ages. Each sample had at least 6 million PBMCs isolated. Primers used in a second PCR of roughly 7 to 11 cycles were a sample-barcoded 5' primer and a J-beta primer mix. In TCRdb, the 5' RACE reads were re-called with MiXCR into one record per CDR3 protein. The sample includes around 1,000,000 distinct CDR3 sequences, 30% to 40% of them seen just once. Germline CDR1 is SGHDT and CDR2 is YYEEEE. The CDR3 contains 17 residues. Trimming took off 1 base at V and 3 bases at J, with 19 bases between the two ends. The specimen was blood. This receptor was taken from a man in his late teens or twenties in good health. The rearrangement links TRBV5-6 to TRBJ1-2; the D is unclear. The CDR3 bases are TGTGCCAGCAGCTTGAGGCTTTACGGGAAGACCTACTATGGCTACACCTTC. Its protein is CASSLRLYGKTYYGYTF. The whole variable domain, remainder taken from reference TRBV5-6 and TRBJ1-2, is DAGVTQSPTHLIKTRGQQVTLRCSPKSGHDTVSWYQQALGQGPQFIFQYYEEEERQRGNFPDRFSGHQFPNYSSELNVNALLLGDSALYLCASSLRLYGKTYYGYTFGSGTRLTVV.